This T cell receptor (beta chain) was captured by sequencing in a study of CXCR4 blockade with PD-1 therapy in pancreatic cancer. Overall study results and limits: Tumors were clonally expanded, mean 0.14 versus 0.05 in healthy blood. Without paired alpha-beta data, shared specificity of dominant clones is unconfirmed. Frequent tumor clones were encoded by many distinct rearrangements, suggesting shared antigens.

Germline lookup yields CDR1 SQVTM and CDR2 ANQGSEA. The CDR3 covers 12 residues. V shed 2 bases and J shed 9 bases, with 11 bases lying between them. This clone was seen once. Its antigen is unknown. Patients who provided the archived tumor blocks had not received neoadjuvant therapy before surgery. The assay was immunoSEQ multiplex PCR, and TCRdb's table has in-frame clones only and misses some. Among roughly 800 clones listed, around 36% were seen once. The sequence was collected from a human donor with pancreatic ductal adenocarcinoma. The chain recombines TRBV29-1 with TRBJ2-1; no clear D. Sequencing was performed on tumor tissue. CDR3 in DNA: TGCAGCGTTGAACCTCAGTCGGTTGAGCAGTTCTTC. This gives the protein CSVEPQSVEQFF.